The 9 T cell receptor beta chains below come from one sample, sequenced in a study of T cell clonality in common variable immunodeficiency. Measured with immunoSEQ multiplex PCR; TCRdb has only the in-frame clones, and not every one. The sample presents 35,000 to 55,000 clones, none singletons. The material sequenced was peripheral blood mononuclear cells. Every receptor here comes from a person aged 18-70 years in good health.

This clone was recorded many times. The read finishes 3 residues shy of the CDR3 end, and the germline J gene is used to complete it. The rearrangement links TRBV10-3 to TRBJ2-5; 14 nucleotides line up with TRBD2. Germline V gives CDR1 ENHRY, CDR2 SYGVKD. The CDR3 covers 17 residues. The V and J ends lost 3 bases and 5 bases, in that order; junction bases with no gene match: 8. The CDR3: CAISDPTGLAGVETQYF. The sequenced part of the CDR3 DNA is TGTGCCATCAGTGACCCCACGGGACTAGCGGGAGTGGAGACC.

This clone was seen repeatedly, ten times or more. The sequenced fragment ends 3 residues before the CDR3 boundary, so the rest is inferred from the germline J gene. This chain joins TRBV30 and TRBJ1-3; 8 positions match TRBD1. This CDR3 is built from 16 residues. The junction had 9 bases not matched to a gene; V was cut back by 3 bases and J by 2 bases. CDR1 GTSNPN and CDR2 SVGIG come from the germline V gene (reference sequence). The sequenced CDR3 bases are TGTGCCTGGAGAGTGCAGGGGGCGAAGACTGGAAACACC. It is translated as CAWRVQGAKTGNT. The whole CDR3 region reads CAWRVQGAKTGNTIYF.

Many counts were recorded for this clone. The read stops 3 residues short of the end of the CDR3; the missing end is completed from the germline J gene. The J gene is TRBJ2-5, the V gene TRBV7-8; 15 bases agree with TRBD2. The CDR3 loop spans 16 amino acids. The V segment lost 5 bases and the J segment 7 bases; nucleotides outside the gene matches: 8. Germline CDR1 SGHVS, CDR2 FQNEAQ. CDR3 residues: CASSPRTSGGDATQYF. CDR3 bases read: TGTGCCAGCAGCCCGAGGACTAGCGGGGGGGATGCGACC.

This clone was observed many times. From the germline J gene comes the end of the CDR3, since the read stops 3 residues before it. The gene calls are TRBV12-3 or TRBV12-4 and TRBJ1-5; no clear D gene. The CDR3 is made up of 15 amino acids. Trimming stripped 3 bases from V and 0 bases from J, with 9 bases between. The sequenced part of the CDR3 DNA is TGTGCCAGCAGTTTCCACGGTTTTAGCAATCAGCCC. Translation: CASSFHGFSNQP. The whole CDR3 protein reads CASSFHGFSNQPQHF.

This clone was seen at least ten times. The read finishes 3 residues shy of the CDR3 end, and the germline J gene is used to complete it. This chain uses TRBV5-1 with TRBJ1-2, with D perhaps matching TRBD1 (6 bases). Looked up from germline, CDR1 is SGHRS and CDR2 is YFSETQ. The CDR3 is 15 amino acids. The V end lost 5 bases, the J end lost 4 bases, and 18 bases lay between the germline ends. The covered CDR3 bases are TGCGCCAGCAGGGTCGGCCAGGGGCGTGGCTATGGC. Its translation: CASRVGQGRGYG. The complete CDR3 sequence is CASRVGQGRGYGYTF. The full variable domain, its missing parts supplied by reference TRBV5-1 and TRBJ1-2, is KAGVTQTPRYLIKTRGQQVTLSCSPISGHRSVSWYQQTPGQGLQFLFEYFSETQRNKGNFPGRFSGRQFSNSRSEMNVSTLELGDSALYLCASRVGQGRGYGYTFGSGTRLTVV.

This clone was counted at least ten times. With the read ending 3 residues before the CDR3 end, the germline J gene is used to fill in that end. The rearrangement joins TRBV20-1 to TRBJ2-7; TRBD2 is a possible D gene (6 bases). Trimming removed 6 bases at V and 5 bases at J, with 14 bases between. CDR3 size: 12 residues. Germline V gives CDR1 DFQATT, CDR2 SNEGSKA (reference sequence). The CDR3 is CSAPGDLDEQYF. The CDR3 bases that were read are TGCAGTGCGCCGGGGGATCTGGACGAG.

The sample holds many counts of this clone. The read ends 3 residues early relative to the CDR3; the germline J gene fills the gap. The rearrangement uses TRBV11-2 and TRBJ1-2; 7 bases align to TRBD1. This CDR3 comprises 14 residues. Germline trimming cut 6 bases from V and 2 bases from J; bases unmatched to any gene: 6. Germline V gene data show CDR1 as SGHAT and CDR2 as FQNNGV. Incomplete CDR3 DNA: TGTGCCAGCAGAACGGACAGGCCGAACTATGGC. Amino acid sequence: CASRTDRPNYG. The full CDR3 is CASRTDRPNYGYTF.

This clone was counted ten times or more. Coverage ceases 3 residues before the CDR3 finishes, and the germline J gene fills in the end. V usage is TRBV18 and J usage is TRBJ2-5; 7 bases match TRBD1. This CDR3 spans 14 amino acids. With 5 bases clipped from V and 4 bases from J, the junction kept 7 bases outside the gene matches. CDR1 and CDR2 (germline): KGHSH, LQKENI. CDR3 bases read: TGTGCCAGCTCATCCAACAGGGGTCGAGAGACC. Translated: CASSSNRGRET. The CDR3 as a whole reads CASSSNRGRETQYF.

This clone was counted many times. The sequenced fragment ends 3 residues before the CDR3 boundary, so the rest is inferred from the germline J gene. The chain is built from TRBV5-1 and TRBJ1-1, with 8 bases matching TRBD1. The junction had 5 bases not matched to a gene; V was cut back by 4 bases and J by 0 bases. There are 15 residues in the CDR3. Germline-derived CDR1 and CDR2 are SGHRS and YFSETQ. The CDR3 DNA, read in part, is TGCGCCAGCAGCGGGACAGGACTCATGAACACTGAA. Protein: CASSGTGLMNTE. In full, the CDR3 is CASSGTGLMNTEAFF. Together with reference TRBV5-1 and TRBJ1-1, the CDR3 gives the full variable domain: KAGVTQTPRYLIKTRGQQVTLSCSPISGHRSVSWYQQTPGQGLQFLFEYFSETQRNKGNFPGRFSGRQFSNSRSEMNVSTLELGDSALYLCASSGTGLMNTEAFFGQGTRLTVV.